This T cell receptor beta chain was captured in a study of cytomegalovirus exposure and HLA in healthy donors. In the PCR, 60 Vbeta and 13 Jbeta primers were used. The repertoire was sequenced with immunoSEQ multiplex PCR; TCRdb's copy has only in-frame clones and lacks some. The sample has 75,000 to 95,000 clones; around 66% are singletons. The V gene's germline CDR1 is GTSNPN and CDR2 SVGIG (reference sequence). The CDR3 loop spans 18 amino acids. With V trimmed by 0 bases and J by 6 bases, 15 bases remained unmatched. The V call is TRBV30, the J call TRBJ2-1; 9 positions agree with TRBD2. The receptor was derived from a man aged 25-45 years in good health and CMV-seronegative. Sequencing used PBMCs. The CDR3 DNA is TGTGCCTGGAGTGTACCCCTCCTAGCGGGAAGGTTATTCAATGAGCAGTTCTTC. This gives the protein CAWSVPLLAGRLFNEQFF.